A selection of T cell receptor beta chains follows, all from one sample in a study of blood T cell repertoires in COVID-19. This table comes from immunoSEQ multiplex PCR, and its TCRdb copy is limited to in-frame clones, with some not included. The profile shows 270,000 or so clones, 89% of them singletons. The sequencing input was peripheral blood. The source is a middle-aged woman who had recovered from COVID-19. The CDR3 runs from the conserved cysteine through the conserved F or W. D genes are given only for firm matches. Clone size is given for some rows only: seen once, a few or many times, or a class if the clone is expanded.

D gene	J gene	clone size	V gene	CDR3 protein
TRBD1	TRBJ2-5	-	TRBV10-3	CAISESTGSETQYF
-	TRBJ1-5	few	TRBV25-1	CASSEVTADQPQHF
TRBD2	TRBJ2-7	-	TRBV7-9	CASSPIGGSSYEQYF
-	TRBJ1-4	-	TRBV9	CASSVAAETNEKLFF
-	TRBJ1-2	-	TRBV30	CAWMQGPHGYTF
-	TRBJ2-5	-	TRBV20-1	CSVRLQETQYF
-	TRBJ1-6	-	TRBV6-5	CASRTENSPLHF
-	TRBJ1-5	-	TRBV28	CASSLTVGYQPQHF
TRBD1	TRBJ2-7	-	TRBV27	CASSFRTGGPYEQYF
TRBD1	TRBJ2-5	-	TRBV19	CASSAGQGFGETQYF
-	TRBJ1-2	-	TRBV5-6	CASSLAGQYGYTF
-	TRBJ1-6	-	TRBV7-9	CASSPYVGGMFSPLHF
TRBD1	TRBJ1-1	-	TRBV28	CASSPRQGPEAFF
TRBD2	TRBJ2-1	-	TRBV3-1/TRBV3-2	CASSPGSGSSYNEQFF
-	TRBJ1-5	few	TRBV27	CASSLRGDGHSQHF
-	TRBJ1-2	once	TRBV7-9	CASSFWDTPRDGYTF
TRBD2	TRBJ2-1	-	TRBV2	CASSPHGTSGGYNEQFF
-	TRBJ2-7	-	TRBV12-3/TRBV12-4	CASSFLSSYEQYF
TRBD1	TRBJ1-2	-	TRBV9	CASTRTGTGGARYTF
-	TRBJ1-5	-	TRBV10-3	CAISEYGEFNNQPQHF
-	TRBJ2-1	-	TRBV7-8	CASSFGQGPREQFF
-	TRBJ2-5	-	TRBV11-3	CASSLARETQYF
TRBD1	TRBJ1-1	-	TRBV6-4	CASRRSGTGGLNTEAFF
TRBD2	TRBJ2-7	-	TRBV28	CASSLTSGRSDEQYF
TRBD1	TRBJ1-2	-	TRBV27	CASSSSSTGGGYGYTF
-	TRBJ2-2	-	TRBV19	CASSGGTANTGELFF
-	TRBJ2-1	-	TRBV28	CASTDGSSSSYNEQFF
TRBD2	TRBJ2-7	-	TRBV6-5	CASKMLAGAYEQYF
-	TRBJ1-6	-	TRBV18	CASSLPGTNSPLHF
TRBD2	TRBJ2-1	-	TRBV7-8	CASSLLSGNRDEQFF
-	TRBJ1-1	-	TRBV19	CASSIGDWAAGTEAFF
TRBD2	TRBJ2-2	-	TRBV10-3	CAISEREGTGELFF
-	TRBJ2-2	once	TRBV19	CASSIRGTGELFF
-	TRBJ2-3	-	TRBV18	CASSPHGDTQYF
-	TRBJ2-3	-	TRBV9	CASSVAGITDTQYF
-	TRBJ1-1	-	TRBV7-9	CASSLEPGNTEAFF
-	TRBJ1-4	-	TRBV5-1	CASSLAGGNEKLFF
TRBD2	TRBJ2-5	-	TRBV19	CASSRLAEGETQYF
-	TRBJ2-7	-	TRBV10-2	CASKLAGTYEQYF
TRBD1	TRBJ1-1	-	TRBV5-6	CASSSQGTVEAFF
TRBD1	TRBJ2-7	-	TRBV5-1	CASSPWDRGYEQYF
TRBD2	TRBJ2-7	-	TRBV18	CASSPGAGAPYEQYF
-	TRBJ1-4	-	TRBV5-1	CASSLGSGTQATNEKLFF
-	TRBJ2-5	-	TRBV3-1/TRBV3-2	CASSQGRGPPWETQYF
-	TRBJ2-1	-	TRBV4-2	CASSQDLTGALGVNEQFF
-	TRBJ2-7	once	TRBV4-1	CASSLVGEANEQYF
TRBD2	TRBJ2-7	-	TRBV11-3	CASSLERWLAGRTSYEQYF
-	TRBJ1-4	-	TRBV7-2	CASSLEMFRGMGSNEKLFF
TRBD1	TRBJ1-6	-	TRBV7-8	CASSFRLYMPTGDNSPLHF
-	TRBJ2-2	-	TRBV6-5	CASSNGGELFF